This T cell receptor beta chain was sequenced during a study of regulatory T cells in long-lasting Graves disease. Time point of the sample: newly diagnosed GD, antithyroid drugs for less than 3 months. PBMC RNA was the source of the TCR library. Germline V CDR1 and CDR2: SGHTA, FQGNSA. The germline V and J ends were trimmed by 5 bases and 0 bases, with 8 bases remaining between them. The CDR3 is 14 residues long. HTBI primers from iRepertoire and Arm-PCR of CDR3 regions yielded the TCR beta libraries. TCRdb independently ran MiXCR on the multiplex PCR reads; one entry per CDR3 protein. The data contain over 300,000 distinct CDR3 sequences, around a sixth of them seen just once; the ten biggest clones take up about a fifth. This clonotype was detected only a few times. Its matching antigen is unknown. Findings and limits, study-wide: New patients shared 950 to 1,000 public clonotypes, fewer than the approximately 2,500 shared by persistent patients. Persistent cases favored TRBV28, TRBJ1-2 and TRBJ2-5.

V is TRBV7-2 and J is TRBJ2-1; possible D gene TRBD2, 6 bases. The sequencing used peripheral blood mononuclear cells (PBMCs), collected at new diagnosis, from a patient treated with antithyroid drugs. The clonotype comes from a female donor with Graves disease. CDR3 in amino acids: CASSTSSSYNEQFF. CDR3 sequence (DNA): TGTGCCAGCAGCACTAGCAGCTCCTACAATGAGCAGTTCTTC.